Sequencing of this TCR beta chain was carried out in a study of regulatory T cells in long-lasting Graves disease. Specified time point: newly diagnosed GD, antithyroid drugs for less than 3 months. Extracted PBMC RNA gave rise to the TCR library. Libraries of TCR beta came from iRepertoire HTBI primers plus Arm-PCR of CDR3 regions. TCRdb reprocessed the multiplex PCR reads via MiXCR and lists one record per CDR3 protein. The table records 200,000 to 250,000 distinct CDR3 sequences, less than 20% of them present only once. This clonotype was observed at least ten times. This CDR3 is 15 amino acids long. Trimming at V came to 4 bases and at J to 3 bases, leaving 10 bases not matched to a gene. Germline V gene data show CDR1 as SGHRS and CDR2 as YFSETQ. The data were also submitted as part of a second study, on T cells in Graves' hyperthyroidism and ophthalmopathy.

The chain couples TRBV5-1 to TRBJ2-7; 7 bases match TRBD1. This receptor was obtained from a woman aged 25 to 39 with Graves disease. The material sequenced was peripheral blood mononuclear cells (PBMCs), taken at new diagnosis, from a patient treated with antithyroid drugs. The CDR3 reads CASSNPRGQSYEQYF. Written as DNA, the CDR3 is TGCGCCAGCAGCAATCCAAGGGGACAGAGCTACGAGCAGTACTTC. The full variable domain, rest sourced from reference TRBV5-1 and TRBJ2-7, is KAGVTQTPRYLIKTRGQQVTLSCSPISGHRSVSWYQQTPGQGLQFLFEYFSETQRNKGNFPGRFSGRQFSNSRSEMNVSTLELGDSALYLCASSNPRGQSYEQYFGPGTRLTVT.